This T cell receptor (beta chain) was captured in a study of blood T cell repertoires in COVID-19. Study-wide context: From the United States, Italy and Spain came samples of acute and convalescent COVID-19. In each case, the material was cDNA or gDNA derived from T cells, B-cell-depleted T cells, or PBMCs.

Original data processing: Scientists estimated how many nucleated cells there were by amplifying reference gene primers. Assay: immunoSEQ multiplex PCR; the TCRdb copy retains only in-frame clones and omits some. V, J and clone size are those of that table, while D and trimming were read from the DNA. This table holds around 130,000 clones, approximately 84% found once. The CDR3 consists of 15 residues. Germline-derived CDR1 and CDR2 are SGHTS and YDEGEE. Germline trimming cut 4 bases from V and 7 bases from J; bases unmatched to any gene: 8. V is TRBV5-8 and J is TRBJ2-1; TRBD2 agrees at 10 bases. This TCR was sampled from a human donor in a cohort sampled during active COVID-19. Material: peripheral blood. The CDR3 region has the DNA TGTGCCAGCAGCCTAAGCGGGGGGGCTGGAAATGAGCAGTTCTTC. It is translated as CASSLSGGAGNEQFF.